This TCR beta chain was profiled in a study of molecular identifiers for immune sequencing clone quantification. The authors built bulk TCR libraries by previously described methods with listed TCR primers. TCRdb independently ran MiXCR on the PCR reads; one entry per CDR3 protein. The data show some 70,000 distinct CDR3 sequences, less than 20% seen once. About this clonotype itself: Its antigen is undetermined. This may stem from a read error, because a much larger clone lies one nucleotide away.

Study findings and constraints: Among effectors, clones above 20 RNA copies held over 98% of molecules; among naive cells, under 1%. In a background of around 970,000 naive cells, spiked Jurkat TCR RNA from one cell was reportedly detectable.

There are 14 residues in the CDR3. Germline assignment: CDR1 MNHEY and CDR2 SMNVEV (reference sequence). Sorting isolated naive CD8 T cells as CD8+CD4-CCR7+CD45RA+ events. Sequencing input: naive CD8+ T cells from blood, with Jurkat cell RNA spiked in. Noted subset: FACS-sorted CD8+CD4-CCR7+CD45RA+ naive T cells. V usage is TRBV27 and J usage is TRBJ2-3, with D perhaps matching TRBD2 (5 bases). The receptor's source is a human donor in good health. Some libraries in this study had Jurkat cell RNA spiked in. The CDR3 sequence: CASSSSWSTDTRYF. CDR3 in DNA: TGTGCCAGCAGTTCTAGCTGGAGCACAGATACGCGGTATTTT.